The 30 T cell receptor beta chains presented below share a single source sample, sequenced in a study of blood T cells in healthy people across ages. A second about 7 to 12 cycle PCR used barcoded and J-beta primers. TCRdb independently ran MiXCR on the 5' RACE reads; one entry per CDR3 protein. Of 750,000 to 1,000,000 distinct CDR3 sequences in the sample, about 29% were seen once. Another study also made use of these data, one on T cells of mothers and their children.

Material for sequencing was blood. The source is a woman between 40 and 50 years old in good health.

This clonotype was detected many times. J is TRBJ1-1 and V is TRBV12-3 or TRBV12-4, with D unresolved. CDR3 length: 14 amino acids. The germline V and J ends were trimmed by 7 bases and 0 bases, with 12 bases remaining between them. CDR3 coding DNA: TGTGCCAGCACTCGGTCCCCCCTGAACACTGAAGCTTTCTTT. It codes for CASTRSPLNTEAFF.

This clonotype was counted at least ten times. This CDR3 reads CSARDPYEQYF. CDR3 nucleotide sequence: TGCAGTGCTAGAGATCCCTACGAGCAGTACTTC. The V gene is TRBV20-1, the J gene TRBJ2-7; D remains unclear. This CDR3 has 11 residues. Per the germline V gene, CDR1 is DFQATT and CDR2 is SNEGSKA (reference sequence). V lost 0 bases and J lost 2, with 2 bases in between.

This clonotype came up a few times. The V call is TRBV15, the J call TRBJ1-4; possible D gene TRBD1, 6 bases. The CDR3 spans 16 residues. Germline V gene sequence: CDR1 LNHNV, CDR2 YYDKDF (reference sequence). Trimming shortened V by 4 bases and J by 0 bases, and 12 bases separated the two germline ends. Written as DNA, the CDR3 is TGTGCCACCAGCAATCTGGACAGTTCAACTAATGAAAAACTGTTTTTT. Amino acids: CATSNLDSSTNEKLFF.

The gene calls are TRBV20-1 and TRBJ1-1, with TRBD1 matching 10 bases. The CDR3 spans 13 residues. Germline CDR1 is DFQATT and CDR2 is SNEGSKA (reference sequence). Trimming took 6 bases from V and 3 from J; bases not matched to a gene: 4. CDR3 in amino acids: CSAAGQGDTEAFF. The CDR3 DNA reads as TGCAGTGCAGCTGGACAGGGGGACACTGAAGCTTTCTTT.

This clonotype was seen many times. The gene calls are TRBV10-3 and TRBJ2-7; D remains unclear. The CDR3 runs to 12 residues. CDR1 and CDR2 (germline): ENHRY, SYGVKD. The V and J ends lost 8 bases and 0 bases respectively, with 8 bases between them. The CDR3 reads CAIGRSSYEQYF. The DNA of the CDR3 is TGTGCCATCGGCCGTTCCTCCTACGAGCAGTACTTC.

CDR3 loop: CSVPLGGRDGYTF. DNA for the CDR3: TGCAGCGTACCGCTCGGGGGGCGGGATGGCTACACCTTC. The rearrangement uses TRBV29-1 and TRBJ1-2; D may be TRBD1 (6 bases). This CDR3 spans 13 amino acids. Per germline, CDR1 SQVTM and CDR2 ANQGSEA. Trimming left V 6 bases short and J 6 bases short, with 17 bases between. Together with reference TRBV29-1 and TRBJ1-2, the CDR3 gives the full variable domain: SAVISQKPSRDICQRGTSLTIQCQVDSQVTMMFWYRQQPGQSLTLIATANQGSEATYESGFVIDKFPISRPNLTFSTLTVSNMSPEDSSIYLCSVPLGGRDGYTFGSGTRLTVV.

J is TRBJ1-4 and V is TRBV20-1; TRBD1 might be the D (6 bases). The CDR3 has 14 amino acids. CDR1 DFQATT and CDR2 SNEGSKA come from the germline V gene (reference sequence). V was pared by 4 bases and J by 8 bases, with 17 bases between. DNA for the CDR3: TGCAGTGCTATCATCCGGGGGGCGGGAGAAAAACTGTTTTTT. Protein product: CSAIIRGAGEKLFF.

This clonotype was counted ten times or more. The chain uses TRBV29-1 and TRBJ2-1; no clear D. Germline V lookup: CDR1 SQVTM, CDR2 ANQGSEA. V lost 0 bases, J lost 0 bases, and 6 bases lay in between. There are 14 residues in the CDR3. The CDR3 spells CSVEDPSSYNEQFF. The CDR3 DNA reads TGCAGCGTTGAAGATCCGAGCTCCTACAATGAGCAGTTCTTC.

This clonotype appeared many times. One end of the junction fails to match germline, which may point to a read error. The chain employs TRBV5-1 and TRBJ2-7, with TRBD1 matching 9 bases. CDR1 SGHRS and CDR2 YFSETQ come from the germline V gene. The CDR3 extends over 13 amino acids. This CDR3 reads CASSLRTGDEQYF. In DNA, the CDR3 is TGTGCCAGCTCACTACGGACAGGGGACGAGCAGTACTTC. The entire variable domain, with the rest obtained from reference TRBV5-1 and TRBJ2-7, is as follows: KAGVTQTPRYLIKTRGQQVTLSCSPISGHRSVSWYQQTPGQGLQFLFEYFSETQRNKGNFPGRFSGRQFSNSRSEMNVSTLELGDSALYLCASSLRTGDEQYFGPGTRLTVT.

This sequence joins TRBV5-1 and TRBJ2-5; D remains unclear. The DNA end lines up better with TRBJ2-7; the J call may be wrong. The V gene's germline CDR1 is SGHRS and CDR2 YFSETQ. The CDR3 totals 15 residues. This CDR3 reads CASSLTLSTKAEQYF. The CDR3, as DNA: TGCGCCAGCAGCCTCACACTATCGACGAAGGCCGAGCAGTACTTC.

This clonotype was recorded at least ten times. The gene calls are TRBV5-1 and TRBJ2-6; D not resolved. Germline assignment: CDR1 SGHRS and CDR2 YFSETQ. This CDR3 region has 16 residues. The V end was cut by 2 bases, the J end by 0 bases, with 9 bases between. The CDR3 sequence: CASSLLQSSGANVLTF. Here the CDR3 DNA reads TGCGCCAGCAGCTTACTTCAGAGCTCTGGGGCCAACGTCCTGACTTTC.

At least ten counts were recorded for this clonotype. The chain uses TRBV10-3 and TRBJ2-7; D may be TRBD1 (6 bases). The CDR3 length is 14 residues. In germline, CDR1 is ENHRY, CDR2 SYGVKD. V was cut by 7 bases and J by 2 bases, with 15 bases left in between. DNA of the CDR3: TGTGCCATCAAGGGGGAAGGACCCACCTACGAGCAGTACTTC. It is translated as CAIKGEGPTYEQYF.

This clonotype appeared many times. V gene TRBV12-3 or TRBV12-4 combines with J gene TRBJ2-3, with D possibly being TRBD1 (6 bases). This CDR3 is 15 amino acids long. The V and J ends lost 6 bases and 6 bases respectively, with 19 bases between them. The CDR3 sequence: CASSPGRGMVDTQYF. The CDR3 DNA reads TGTGCCAGCAGCCCCGGCAGGGGAATGGTGGATACGCAGTATTTT.

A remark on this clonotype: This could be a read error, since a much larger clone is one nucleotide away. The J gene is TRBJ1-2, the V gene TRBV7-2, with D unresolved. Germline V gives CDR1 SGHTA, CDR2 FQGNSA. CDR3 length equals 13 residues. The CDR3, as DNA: TGTGCCAGCACCGACGGTTTTAACTATAGCTACACCTTC. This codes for CASTDGFNYSYTF.

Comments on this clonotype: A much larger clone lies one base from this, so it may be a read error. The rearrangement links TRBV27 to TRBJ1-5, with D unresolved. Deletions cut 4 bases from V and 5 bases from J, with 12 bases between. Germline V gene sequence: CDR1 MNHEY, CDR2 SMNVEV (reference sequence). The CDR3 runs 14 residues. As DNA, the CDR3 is TGTGCCAGCAGTTCTTTCGCCGGTCATCAGCCCCAGCATTTT. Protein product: CASSSFAGHQPQHF.

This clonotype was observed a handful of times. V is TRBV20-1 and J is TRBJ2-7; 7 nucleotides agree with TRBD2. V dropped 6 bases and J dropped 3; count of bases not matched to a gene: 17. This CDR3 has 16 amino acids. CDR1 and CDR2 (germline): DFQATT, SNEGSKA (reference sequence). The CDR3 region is CSALDRASGLYYEQYF. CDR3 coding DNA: TGCAGTGCGCTCGATAGGGCTAGCGGATTGTACTACGAGCAGTACTTC.

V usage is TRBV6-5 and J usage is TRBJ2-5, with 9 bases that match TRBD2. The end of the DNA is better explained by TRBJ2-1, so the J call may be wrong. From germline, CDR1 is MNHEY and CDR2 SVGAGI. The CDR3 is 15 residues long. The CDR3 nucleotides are TGTGCCAGCGGGGAGACTAGCGGCAAAGGAGAGACCCAGTTCTTC. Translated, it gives CASGETSGKGETQFF.

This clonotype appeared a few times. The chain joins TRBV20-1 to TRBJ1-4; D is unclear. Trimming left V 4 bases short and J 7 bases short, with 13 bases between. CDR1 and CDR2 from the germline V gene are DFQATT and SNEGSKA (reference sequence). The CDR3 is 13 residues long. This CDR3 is CSAIPPAGEKLFF. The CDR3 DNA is TGCAGTGCTATACCCCCAGCGGGTGAAAAACTGTTTTTT.

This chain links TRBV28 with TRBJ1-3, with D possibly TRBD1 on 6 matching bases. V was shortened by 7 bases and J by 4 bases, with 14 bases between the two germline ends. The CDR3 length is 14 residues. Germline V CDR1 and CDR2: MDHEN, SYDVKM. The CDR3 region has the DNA TGTGCCAGCACCCCGGGGGCGCCCGGAAACACCATATATTTT. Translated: CASTPGAPGNTIYF.

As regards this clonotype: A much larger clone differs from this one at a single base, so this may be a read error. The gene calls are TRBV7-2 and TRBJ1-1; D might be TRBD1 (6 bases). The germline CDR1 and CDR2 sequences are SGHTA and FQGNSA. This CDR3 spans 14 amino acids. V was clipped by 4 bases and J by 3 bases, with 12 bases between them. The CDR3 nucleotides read TGTGCCAGCAGCTCAGTGGGGGGCGACACTGAAGCTTTCTTT. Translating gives CASSSVGGDTEAFF.

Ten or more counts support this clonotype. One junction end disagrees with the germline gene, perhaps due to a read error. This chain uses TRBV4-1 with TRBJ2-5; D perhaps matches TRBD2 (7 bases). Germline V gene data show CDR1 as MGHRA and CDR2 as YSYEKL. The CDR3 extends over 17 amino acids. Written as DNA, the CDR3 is TGCGCCAGCAGTCAAGGAGGGTTAGGGGGGGCTCAAGAGACCCAGTACTTC. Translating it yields CASSQGGLGGAQETQYF.

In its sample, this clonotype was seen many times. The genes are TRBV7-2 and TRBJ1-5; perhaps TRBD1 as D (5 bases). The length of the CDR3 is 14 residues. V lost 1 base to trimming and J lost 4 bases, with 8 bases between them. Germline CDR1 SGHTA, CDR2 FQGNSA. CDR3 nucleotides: TGTGCCAGCAGCTTAGATGCAGGGAATCAGCCCCAGCATTTT. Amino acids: CASSLDAGNQPQHF. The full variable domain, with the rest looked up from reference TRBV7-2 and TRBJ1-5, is GAGVSQSPSNKVTEKGKDVELRCDPISGHTALYWYRQSLGQGLEFLIYFQGNSAPDKSGLPSDRFSAERTGGSVSTLTIQRTQQEDSAVYLCASSLDAGNQPQHFGDGTRLSIL.

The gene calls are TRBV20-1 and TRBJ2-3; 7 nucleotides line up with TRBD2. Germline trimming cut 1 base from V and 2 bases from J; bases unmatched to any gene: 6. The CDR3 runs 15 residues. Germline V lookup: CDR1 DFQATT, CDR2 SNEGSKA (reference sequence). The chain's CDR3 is CSARGLAEPTDTQYF. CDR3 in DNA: TGCAGTGCTAGAGGGCTAGCGGAGCCCACAGATACGCAGTATTTT.

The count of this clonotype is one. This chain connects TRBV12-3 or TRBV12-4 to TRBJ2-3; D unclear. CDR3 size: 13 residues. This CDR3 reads CTNSSHFTDTQYF. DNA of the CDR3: TGTACCAACAGCTCTCATTTCACAGATACGCAGTATTTT.

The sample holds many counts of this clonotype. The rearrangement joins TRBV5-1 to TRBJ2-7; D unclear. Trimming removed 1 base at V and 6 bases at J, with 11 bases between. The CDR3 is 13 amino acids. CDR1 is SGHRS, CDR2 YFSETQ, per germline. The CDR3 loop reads CASSLNGPPEQYF. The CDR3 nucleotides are TGCGCCAGCAGCTTGAATGGCCCCCCCGAGCAGTACTTC.

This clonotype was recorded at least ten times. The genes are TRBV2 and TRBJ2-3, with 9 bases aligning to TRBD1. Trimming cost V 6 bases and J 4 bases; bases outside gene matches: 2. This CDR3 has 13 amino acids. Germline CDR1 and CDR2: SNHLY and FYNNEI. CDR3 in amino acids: CASRRDRADTQYF. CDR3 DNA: TGTGCCAGCAGAAGGGACAGGGCAGATACGCAGTATTTT.

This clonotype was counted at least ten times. CDR3: CASSRAEPYNEQFF. CDR3 DNA sequence: TGCGCCAGTTCGAGGGCGGAACCCTACAATGAGCAGTTCTTC. The genes are TRBV5-1 and TRBJ2-1; D might be TRBD2 (5 bases). V dropped 8 bases and J dropped 2 bases, with 14 bases sitting between them. Germline V lookup: CDR1 SGHRS, CDR2 YFSETQ. This CDR3 is built from 14 residues. The variable domain in full, completed from reference TRBV5-1 and TRBJ2-1, reads KAGVTQTPRYLIKTRGQQVTLSCSPISGHRSVSWYQQTPGQGLQFLFEYFSETQRNKGNFPGRFSGRQFSNSRSEMNVSTLELGDSALYLCASSRAEPYNEQFFGPGTRLTVL.

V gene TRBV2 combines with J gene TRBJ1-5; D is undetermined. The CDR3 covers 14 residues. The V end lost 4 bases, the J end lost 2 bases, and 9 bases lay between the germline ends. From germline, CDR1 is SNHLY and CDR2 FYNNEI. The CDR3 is CASSARLGNQPQHF. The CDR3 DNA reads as TGTGCCAGCAGTGCGCGACTGGGCAATCAGCCCCAGCATTTT.

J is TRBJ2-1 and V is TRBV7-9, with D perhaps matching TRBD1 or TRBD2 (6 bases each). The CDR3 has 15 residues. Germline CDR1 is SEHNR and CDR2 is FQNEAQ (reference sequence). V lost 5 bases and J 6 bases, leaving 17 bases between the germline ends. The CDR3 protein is CASSPRQEGLNEQFF. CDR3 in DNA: TGTGCCAGCAGCCCGAGACAGGAGGGCCTCAATGAGCAGTTCTTC.

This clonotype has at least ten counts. DNA for the CDR3: TGCAGCGTCTATGCAACTAATGAAAAACTGTTTTTT. It yields the protein CSVYATNEKLFF. The chain recombines TRBV29-1 with TRBJ1-4; no definite D call. V lost 6 bases and J lost 0, with 5 bases in between. The germline V gene has CDR1 SQVTM and CDR2 ANQGSEA. The CDR3 sequence is 12 residues long.